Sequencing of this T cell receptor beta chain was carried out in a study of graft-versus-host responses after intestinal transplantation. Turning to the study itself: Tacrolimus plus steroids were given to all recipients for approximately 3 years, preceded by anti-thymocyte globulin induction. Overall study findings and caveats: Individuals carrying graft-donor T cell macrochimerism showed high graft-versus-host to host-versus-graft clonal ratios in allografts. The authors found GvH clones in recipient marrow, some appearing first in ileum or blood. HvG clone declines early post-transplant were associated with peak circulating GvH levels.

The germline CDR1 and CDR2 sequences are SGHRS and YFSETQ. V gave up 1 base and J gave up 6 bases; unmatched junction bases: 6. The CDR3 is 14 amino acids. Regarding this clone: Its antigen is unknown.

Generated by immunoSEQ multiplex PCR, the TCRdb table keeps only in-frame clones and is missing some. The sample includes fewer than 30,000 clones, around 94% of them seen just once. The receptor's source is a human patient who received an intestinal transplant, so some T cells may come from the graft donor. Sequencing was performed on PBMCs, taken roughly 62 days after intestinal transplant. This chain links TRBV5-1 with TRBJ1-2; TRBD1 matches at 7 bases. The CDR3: CASSLYTGENGYTF. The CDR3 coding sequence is TGCGCCAGCAGCTTGTACACAGGGGAAAATGGCTACACCTTC.